This T cell receptor beta chain was retrieved from a study of OX40 agonist ivuxolimab in advanced cancers. About the study: Three partial responders included one hepatocellular carcinoma patient and two cutaneous melanoma patients.

From germline, CDR1 is SGHNT and CDR2 YENEEA. The CDR3 extends over 12 amino acids. V lost 3 bases and J 6 bases, leaving 5 bases between the germline ends. The cohort excluded patients with autoimmune disease history or systemic immunosuppression. Method: immunoSEQ multiplex PCR; TCRdb's copy keeps in-frame clones and lacks some. This sample yields 66,000 or so clones, of which about nine tenths are seen a single time; approximately 2% belongs to the top ten. V usage is TRBV11-3 and J usage is TRBJ2-2; D not resolved. This sequence was found in an adult with an advanced solid tumor such as melanoma, head and neck, liver or kidney cancer. The sequenced sample was CD4+ or CD8+ T cells sorted from blood, obtained in a trial of the OX40 agonist ivuxolimab. CDR3 sequence: CASSFIPGELFF. CDR3 in DNA: TGTGCCAGCAGCTTTATTCCCGGGGAGCTGTTTTTT.